This TCR beta chain emerged from a study of blood T cell repertoires in COVID-19 (dated by TCRdb to 2020 to 2021). Context from the whole study: Samples from collaborators originated in the United States, Italy and Spain and spanned both the acute and convalescent phases of COVID-19. Samples came from the ongoing ImmuneRACE study (first 160 participants) plus 1,254 subjects from 6 global collaborators. HLA class I and class II types, where available, came from metadata supplied by the sample provider rather than from assay-based typing. The dataset comprised deeply sampled blood TCRbeta repertoires from subjects exposed to, actively infected with, or recovered from COVID-19. The repertoires were made available in a free public database intended to serve as a resource for research on the immune response to SARS-CoV-2. The prospective study material was composed of cDNA or gDNA derived from T cells, B-cell-depleted T cells, or PBMCs. The sample metadata nearly always contained a de-identified subject ID, COVID-19 status, age in years and sex. The research as a whole found: The amount of clinical and demographic metadata varied by source and participant and was provided uncurated.

At one collaborating source in Seattle, patients were enrolled during active infection and were followed longitudinally through the course of disease. The collaborating institutions used their own protocols to collect whole blood in K2EDTA tubes. For TCRbeta analysis, collaborators shipped samples in one of three forms: frozen whole blood, isolated PBMCs, or DNA extracted from either of those sample types. Trimming at the junction amounts to 8 bases on V and 5 bases on J, and the germline ends lie 18 bases apart. The CDR3 runs 15 residues from the cysteine to the phenylalanine. The DNA shown is the 45-base CDR3, in frame from base 1. The germline V gene gives CDR1 as LGHNA and CDR2 as YSLEER. In the case of this clone: Its antigen remains unidentified. Base qualities were left out, and no much larger clone turns up one base away.

TCRbeta CDR3 regions were amplified from genomic DNA by means of the immunoSEQ Assay, a bias-controlled multiplex PCR. The authors' pipeline ran thus. The number of nucleated cells in each sample was estimated by amplification of reference gene primers within the assay. Sequence reads were collapsed and filtered to measure the absolute abundance of every unique TCRbeta CDR3 rearrangement. For each sample, productive Simpson clonality was calculated by taking the square root of Simpson's diversity index across productive rearrangements. What TCRdb holds here is the immuneACCESS table cut down to in-frame rearrangements. Part of the clones is not present; checked against another copy, under half of the missing clones reflect an unresolved V gene, and the others are unexplained. V and J calls and clone size are copied from that table; D and trimming were computed from the DNA. For this sample there are 45,000 to 50,000 clones; 70% to 90% appear just once. The ten largest clones add up to over 25% of the sample.

The specimen sequenced was peripheral blood. The TCR sequence derives from a woman aged 80 or older with COVID-19, enrolled during active disease. Rearrangement joined TRBV4-3 to TRBJ2-2; TRBD2 might be the D gene, on 6 matching bases. The CDR3 corresponds to CASSHRAGWTGELFF. The DNA sequence follows: TGCGCCAGCTCTCATAGGGCGGGATGGACCGGGGAGCTGTTTTTT.